This entry features one T cell receptor beta chain sequence. What it binds is unknown. These data are taken from a study of T cell responses to AZD1222 COVID-19 vaccine. Study-wide findings and caveats: Clonal diversity was possibly underestimated, and white British individuals and females predominated among donors. At 160-218 and 743-854, vaccine-associated CD4 TCRs were dominant, and they spanned spike.

This CDR3 contains 14 residues. Germline CDR1 and CDR2: MNHEY and SVGAGI. V was clipped by 0 bases and J by 1 base, with 4 bases between them. The assay was immunoSEQ multiplex PCR, and TCRdb's table has in-frame clones only and misses some. The profile covers about 140,000 clones, with 89% appearing a single time and approximately 4.5% taken by the ten largest. The sequencing used peripheral blood, collected on day 0 of AZD1222 vaccination. The clonotype originates from an adult in good health. The chain couples TRBV6-5 to TRBJ2-1; no firm D call. In nucleotides, the CDR3 is TGTGCCAGCAGTTACTCGATTTCCTACAATGAGCAGTTCTTC. This codes for CASSYSISYNEQFF.